These 2 T cell receptor beta chains came from one sample sequenced in a study of graft-versus-host responses after intestinal transplantation. TCRdb's table, derived via immunoSEQ multiplex PCR, lists solely in-frame clones and lacks some. The data hold approximately 94,000 clones, with approximately 84% observed a single time. These TCRs' antigens remain unknown. Sequenced here: unstimulated CD4+ T cells sorted from spleen or lymph node cells, sampled before transplant. These receptors all stem from a human donor who was the organ donor for an intestinal transplant.

The chain couples TRBV28 to TRBJ1-2, with TRBD1 as a possible D gene (5 bases). The germline gives CDR1 MDHEN, CDR2 SYDVKM. V shed 1 base and J shed 4 bases, with 13 bases lying between them. This CDR3 contains 15 residues. CDR3 nucleotide sequence: TGTGCCAGCAGTTTATTCCCAGGGCTTTCCTATGGCTACACCTTC. This encodes CASSLFPGLSYGYTF.

The V gene is TRBV6-1, the J gene TRBJ1-3; TRBD1 aligns across 9 bases. The assigned J gene may be wrong: the sequence end matches TRBJ2-2 better. Germline lookup yields CDR1 MNHNS and CDR2 SASEGT. The CDR3 contains 16 residues. The DNA for the CDR3 is TGTGCCAGCAGTGAACCCTGGGGACAGGGCCCCGGGGAGCTGTTTTTT. This translates into CASSEPWGQGPGELFF.